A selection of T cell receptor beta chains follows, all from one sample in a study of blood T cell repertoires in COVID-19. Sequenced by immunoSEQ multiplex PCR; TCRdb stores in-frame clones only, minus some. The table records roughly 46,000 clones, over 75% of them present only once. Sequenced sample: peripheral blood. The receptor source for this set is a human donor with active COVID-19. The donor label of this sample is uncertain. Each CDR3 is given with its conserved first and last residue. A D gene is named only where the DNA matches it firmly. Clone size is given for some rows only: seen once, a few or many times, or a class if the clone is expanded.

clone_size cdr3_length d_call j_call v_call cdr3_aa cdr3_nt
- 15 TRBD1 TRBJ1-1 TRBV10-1 CASSESRTGATEAFF TGCGCCAGCAGTGAGTCCCGGACAGGGGCCACTGAAGCTTTCTTT
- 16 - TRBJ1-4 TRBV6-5 CASSLVRESLSEKLFF TGTGCCAGCAGTTTAGTCCGGGAAAGCCTCAGTGAAAAACTGTTTTTT
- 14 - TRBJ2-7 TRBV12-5 CASGLDRGGYEQYF TGTGCTAGTGGTTTGGACAGGGGAGGCTACGAGCAGTACTTC
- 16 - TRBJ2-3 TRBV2 CASSGGQGSMTDTQYF TGTGCCAGCAGTGGGGGGCAGGGTTCGATGACAGATACGCAGTATTTT
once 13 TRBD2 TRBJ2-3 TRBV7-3 CASSLGLGDTQYF TGTGCCAGCAGCCTCGGACTAGGGGATACGCAGTATTTT
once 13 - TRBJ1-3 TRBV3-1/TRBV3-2 CASSQDGGNTIYF TGTGCCAGCAGCCAAGATGGCGGGAACACCATATATTTT
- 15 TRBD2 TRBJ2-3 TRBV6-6 CASSVAGRIGGTQYF TGTGCCAGCAGCGTAGCGGGACGGATAGGGGGTACGCAGTATTTT
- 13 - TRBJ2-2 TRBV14 CASSHVDTGELFF TGTGCCAGCAGCCACGTCGACACCGGGGAGCTGTTTTTT
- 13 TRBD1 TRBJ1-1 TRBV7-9 CASRGQGSTEAFF TGTGCCAGCAGGGGACAGGGGAGCACTGAAGCTTTCTTT
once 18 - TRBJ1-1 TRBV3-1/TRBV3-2 CASSRFPKTGSLNTEAFF TGTGCCAGCAGCCGATTCCCCAAAACAGGGTCTCTGAACACTGAAGCTTTCTTT
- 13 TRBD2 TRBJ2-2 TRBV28 CASSLLAGAKLFF TGTGCCAGCAGTTTACTGGCGGGAGCGAAGCTGTTTTTT
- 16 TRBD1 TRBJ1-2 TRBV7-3 CASSLLHSRGPIGYTF TGTGCCAGCAGCCTTCTCCATTCCAGGGGGCCAATTGGCTACACCTTC
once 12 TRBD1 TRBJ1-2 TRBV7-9 CASSHQQGVNTF TGTGCCAGCAGCCACCAACAGGGGGTCAACACCTTC
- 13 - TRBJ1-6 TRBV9 CASSVEGNSPLHF TGTGCCAGCAGCGTGGAGGGAAATTCACCCCTCCACTTT
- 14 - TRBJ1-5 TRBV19 CASERPARYQPQHF TGTGCCAGTGAGCGTCCGGCGAGATATCAGCCCCAGCATTTT
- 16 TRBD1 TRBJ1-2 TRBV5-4 CASSFLPGQGDYGYTF TGTGCCAGCAGCTTCCTGCCGGGACAGGGGGACTATGGCTACACCTTC
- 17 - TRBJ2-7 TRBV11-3 CASSLGWGGTEAYEQYF TGTGCCAGCAGCCTAGGGTGGGGCGGGACTGAAGCCTACGAGCAGTACTTC
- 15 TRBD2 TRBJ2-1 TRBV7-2 CASSPPDSGRYEQFF TGTGCCAGCAGCCCCCCCGATAGCGGGAGATATGAGCAGTTCTTC
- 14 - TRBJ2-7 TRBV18 CASQGGVGAYEQYF TGTGCCAGTCAGGGGGGAGTTGGAGCCTACGAGCAGTACTTC
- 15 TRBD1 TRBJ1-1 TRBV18 CASSQQTGADTEAFF TGTGCCAGCTCACAGCAGACAGGGGCGGACACTGAAGCTTTCTTT
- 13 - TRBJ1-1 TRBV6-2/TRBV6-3 CASSYRPGYEAFF TGTGCCAGCAGTTACCGACCGGGATATGAAGCTTTCTTT
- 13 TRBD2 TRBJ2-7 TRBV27 CASSLGGGNEQYF TGTGCCAGCAGTTTAGGCGGGGGAAACGAGCAGTACTTC
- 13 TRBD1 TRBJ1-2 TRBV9 CASSSGGPHGYTF TGTGCCAGCTCTTCAGGGGGCCCCCATGGCTACACCTTC
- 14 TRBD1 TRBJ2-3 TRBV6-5 CASSNGQGTDTQYF TGTGCCAGCAGTAACGGACAGGGGACAGATACGCAGTATTTT
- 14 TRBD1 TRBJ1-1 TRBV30 CAWSVEGARGEAFF TGTGCCTGGAGTGTCGAGGGGGCCCGGGGTGAAGCTTTCTTT
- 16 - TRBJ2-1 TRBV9 CASSPLGLASYNEQFF TGTGCCAGCAGCCCCTTGGGGCTAGCGTCCTACAATGAGCAGTTCTTC
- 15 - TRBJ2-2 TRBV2 CASSRDISNTGELFF TGTGCCAGCAGTAGGGACATTTCGAACACCGGGGAGCTGTTTTTT
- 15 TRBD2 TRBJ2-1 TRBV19 CASSRFGSGYNEQFF TGTGCCAGTAGTCGGTTTGGTAGCGGGTACAATGAGCAGTTCTTC
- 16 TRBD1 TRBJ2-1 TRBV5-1 CASSLPGTGVSNEQFF TGCGCCAGCAGCCTCCCCGGGACAGGGGTCTCCAATGAGCAGTTCTTC
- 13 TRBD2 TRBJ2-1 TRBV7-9 CASLGGTYGEQFF TGTGCCAGCCTCGGGGGGACGTATGGTGAGCAGTTCTTC
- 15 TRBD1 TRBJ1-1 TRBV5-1 CASSSDRGQSTEAFF TGCGCCAGCAGCTCCGACAGGGGGCAGTCAACTGAAGCTTTCTTT
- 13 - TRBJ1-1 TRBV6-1 CASSEVGRGEAFF TGTGCCAGCAGTGAAGTGGGGCGTGGGGAAGCTTTCTTT
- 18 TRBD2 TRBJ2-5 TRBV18 CASSPRGLAGTYQETQYF TGTGCCAGCTCACCACGCGGACTAGCGGGAACGTACCAAGAGACCCAGTACTTC
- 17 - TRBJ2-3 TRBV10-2 CASSPRGRGGLTDTQYF TGCGCCAGCAGCCCCAGGGGGCGGGGGGGCCTCACAGATACGCAGTATTTT
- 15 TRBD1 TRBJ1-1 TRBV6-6 CASSSRTGTNTEAFF TGTGCCAGCAGTTCCAGGACAGGTACGAACACTGAAGCTTTCTTT
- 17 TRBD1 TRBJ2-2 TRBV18 CASSPPRGQGHTGELFF TGTGCCAGCTCACCACCGAGGGGACAGGGGCACACCGGGGAGCTGTTTTTT
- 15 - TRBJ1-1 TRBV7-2 CASSYTGTSNTEAFF TGTGCCAGCAGCTATACCGGGACTTCGAACACTGAAGCTTTCTTT
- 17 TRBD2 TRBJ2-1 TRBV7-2 CASSLDLSGGRRDEQFF TGTGCCAGCAGCTTAGATCTCAGCGGGGGGAGGAGGGATGAGCAGTTCTTC
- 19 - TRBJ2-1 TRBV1 CTSSQGRAGASSSYNEQFF TGCACCAGCAGCCAAGGAAGAGCGGGGGCCTCAAGCTCCTACAATGAGCAGTTCTTC